The source of this T cell receptor beta chain is a study of molecular identifiers for immune sequencing clone quantification. TCRdb redid the calling of the PCR reads with MiXCR, one entry per CDR3 protein. Of a few hundred thousand distinct CDR3 sequences in the sample, about 21% were seen once. With 0 bases clipped from V and 5 bases from J, the junction kept 5 bases outside the gene matches. This CDR3 region has 14 residues. Germline-derived CDR1 and CDR2 are SGHDT and YYEEEE. This clonotype came up many times. The receptor comes from a human donor in good health. Some libraries in this study had Jurkat cell RNA spiked in. Sequenced input: naive CD8+ T cells from blood, with Jurkat cell RNA spiked in. Subset here: FACS-sorted CD8+CD4-CCR7+CD45RA+ naive T cells. V and J are TRBV5-6 and TRBJ2-7; 7 positions agree with TRBD2. The CDR3 here is CASSLGGGPHEQYF. The CDR3 region has the DNA TGTGCCAGCAGCTTGGGGGGGGGACCCCACGAGCAGTACTTC.